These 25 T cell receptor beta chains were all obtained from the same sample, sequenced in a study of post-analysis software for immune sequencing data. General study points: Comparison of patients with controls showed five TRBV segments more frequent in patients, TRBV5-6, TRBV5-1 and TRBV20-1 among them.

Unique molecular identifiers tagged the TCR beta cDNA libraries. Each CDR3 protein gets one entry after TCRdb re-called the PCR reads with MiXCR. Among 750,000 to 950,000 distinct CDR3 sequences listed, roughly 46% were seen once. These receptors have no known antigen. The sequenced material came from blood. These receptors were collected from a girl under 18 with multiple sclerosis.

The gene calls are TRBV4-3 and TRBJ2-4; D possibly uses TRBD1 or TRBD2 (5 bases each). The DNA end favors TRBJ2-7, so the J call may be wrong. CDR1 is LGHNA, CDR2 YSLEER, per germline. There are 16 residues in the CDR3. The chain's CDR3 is CASSQSYGGVSYEQYF. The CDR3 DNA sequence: TGCGCCAGCAGCCAAAGCTATGGGGGAGTCTCCTACGAGCAGTACTTC.

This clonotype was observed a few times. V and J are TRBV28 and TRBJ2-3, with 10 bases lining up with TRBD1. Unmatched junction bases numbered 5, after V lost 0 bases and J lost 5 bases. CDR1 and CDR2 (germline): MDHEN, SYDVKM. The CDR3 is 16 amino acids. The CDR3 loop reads CASSLWIGQGVDTQYF. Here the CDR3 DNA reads TGTGCCAGCAGTTTATGGATCGGACAGGGGGTAGATACGCAGTATTTT. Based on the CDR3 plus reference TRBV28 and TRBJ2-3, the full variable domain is DVKVTQSSRYLVKRTGEKVFLECVQDMDHENMFWYRQDPGLGLRLIYFSYDVKMKEKGDIPEGYSVSREKKERFSLILESASTNQTSMYLCASSLWIGQGVDTQYFGPGTRLTVL.

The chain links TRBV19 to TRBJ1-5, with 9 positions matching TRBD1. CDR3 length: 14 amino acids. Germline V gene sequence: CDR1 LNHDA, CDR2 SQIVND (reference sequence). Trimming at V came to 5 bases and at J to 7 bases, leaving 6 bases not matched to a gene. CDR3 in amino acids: CASSPTGGWQPQHF. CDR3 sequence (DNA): TGTGCCAGTAGTCCCACAGGGGGCTGGCAGCCCCAGCATTTT.

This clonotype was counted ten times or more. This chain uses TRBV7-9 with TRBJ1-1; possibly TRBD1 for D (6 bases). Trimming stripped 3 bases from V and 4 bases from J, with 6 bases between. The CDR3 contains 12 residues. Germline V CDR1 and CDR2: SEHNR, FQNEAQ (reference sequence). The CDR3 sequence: CASSLGATEAFF. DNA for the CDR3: TGTGCCAGCAGCTTGGGGGCCACTGAAGCTTTCTTT.

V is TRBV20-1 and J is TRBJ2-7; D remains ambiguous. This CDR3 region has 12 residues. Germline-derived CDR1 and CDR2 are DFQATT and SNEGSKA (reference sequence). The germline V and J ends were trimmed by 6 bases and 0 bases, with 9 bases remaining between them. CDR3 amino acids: CSARRGSYEQYF. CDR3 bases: TGCAGTGCCAGAAGAGGCTCCTACGAGCAGTACTTC.

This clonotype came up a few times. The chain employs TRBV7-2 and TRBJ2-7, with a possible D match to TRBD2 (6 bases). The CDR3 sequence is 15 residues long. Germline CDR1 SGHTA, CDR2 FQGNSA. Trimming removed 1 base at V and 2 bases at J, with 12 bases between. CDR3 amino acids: CASSLVAGSAYEQYF. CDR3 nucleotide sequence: TGTGCCAGCAGCTTAGTGGCGGGATCGGCCTACGAGCAGTACTTC.

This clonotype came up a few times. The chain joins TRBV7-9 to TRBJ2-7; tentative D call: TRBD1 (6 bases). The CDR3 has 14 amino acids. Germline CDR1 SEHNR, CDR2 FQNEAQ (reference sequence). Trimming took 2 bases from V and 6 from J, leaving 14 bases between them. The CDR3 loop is CASSLPLLGGEQYF. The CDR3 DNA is TGTGCCAGCAGCTTACCACTACTAGGGGGCGAGCAGTACTTC.

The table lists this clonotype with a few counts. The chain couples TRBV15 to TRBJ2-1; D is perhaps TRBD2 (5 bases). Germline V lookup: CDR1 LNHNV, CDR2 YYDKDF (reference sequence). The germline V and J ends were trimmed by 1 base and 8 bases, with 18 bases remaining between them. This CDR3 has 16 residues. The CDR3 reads CATSRGGQRIGDEQFF. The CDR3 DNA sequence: TGTGCCACCAGCAGAGGTGGGCAGCGGATTGGTGATGAGCAGTTCTTC. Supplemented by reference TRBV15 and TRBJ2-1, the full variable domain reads DAMVIQNPRYQVTQFGKPVTLSCSQTLNHNVMYWYQQKSSQAPKLLFHYYDKDFNNEADTPDNFQSRRPNTSFCFLDIRSPGLGDTAMYLCATSRGGQRIGDEQFFGPGTRLTVL.

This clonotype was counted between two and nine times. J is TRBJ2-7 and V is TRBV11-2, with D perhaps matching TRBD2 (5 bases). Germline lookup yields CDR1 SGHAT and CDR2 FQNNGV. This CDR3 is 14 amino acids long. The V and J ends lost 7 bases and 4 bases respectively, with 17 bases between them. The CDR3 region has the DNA TGTGCCAGCACCCGAGGACGGCTAGCTTACGAGCAGTACTTC. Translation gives CASTRGRLAYEQYF.

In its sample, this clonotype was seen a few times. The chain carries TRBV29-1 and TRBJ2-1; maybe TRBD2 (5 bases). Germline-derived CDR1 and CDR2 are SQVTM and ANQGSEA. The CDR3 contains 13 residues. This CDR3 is CTRKLGLFNEQFF. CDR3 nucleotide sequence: TGCACCCGGAAACTAGGACTTTTTAATGAGCAGTTCTTC.

The CDR3 protein is CASSAGGGEETQYF. The CDR3 DNA sequence: TGCGCCAGCAGCGCTGGGGGGGGAGAAGAGACCCAGTACTTC. The rearrangement uses TRBV4-1 and TRBJ2-5; 7 nucleotides align to TRBD2. The CDR3 consists of 14 residues. Losses at the gene ends were 5 bases for V and 3 bases for J; bases not matched to a gene: 6. Germline CDR1 reads MGHRA; CDR2 reads YSYEKL.

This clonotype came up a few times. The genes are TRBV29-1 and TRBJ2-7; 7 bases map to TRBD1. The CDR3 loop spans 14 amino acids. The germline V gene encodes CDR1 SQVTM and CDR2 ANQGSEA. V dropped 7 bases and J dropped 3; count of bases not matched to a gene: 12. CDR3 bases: TGCAGCGCCGTCGACAGGGCCCAAGGCTACGAGCAGTACTTC. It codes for CSAVDRAQGYEQYF.

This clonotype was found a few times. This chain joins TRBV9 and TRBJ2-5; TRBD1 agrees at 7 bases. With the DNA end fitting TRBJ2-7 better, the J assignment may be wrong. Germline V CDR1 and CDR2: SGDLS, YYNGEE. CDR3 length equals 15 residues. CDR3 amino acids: CASSAGSTGVYEQYF. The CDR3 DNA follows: TGTGCCAGCAGTGCCGGGTCCACAGGGGTCTACGAGCAGTACTTC.

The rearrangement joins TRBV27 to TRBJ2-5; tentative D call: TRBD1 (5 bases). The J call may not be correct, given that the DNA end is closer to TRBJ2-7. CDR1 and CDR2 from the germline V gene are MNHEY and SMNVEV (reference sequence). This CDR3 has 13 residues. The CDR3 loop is CASRTTVRDEQYF. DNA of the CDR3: TGTGCCAGCCGGACAACGGTAAGGGACGAGCAGTACTTC.

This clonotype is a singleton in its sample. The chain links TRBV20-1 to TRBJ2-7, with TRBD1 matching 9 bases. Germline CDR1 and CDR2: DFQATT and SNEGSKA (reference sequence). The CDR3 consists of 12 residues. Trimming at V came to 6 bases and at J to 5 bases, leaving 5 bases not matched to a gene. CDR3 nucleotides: TGCAGTGCCCGGACAGGGGTCCACGAGCAGTACTTC. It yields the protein CSARTGVHEQYF.

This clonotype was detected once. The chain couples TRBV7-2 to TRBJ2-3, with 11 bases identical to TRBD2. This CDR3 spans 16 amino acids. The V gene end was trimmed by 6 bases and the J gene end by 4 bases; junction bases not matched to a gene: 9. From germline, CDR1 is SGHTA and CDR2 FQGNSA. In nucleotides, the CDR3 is TGTGCCAGCAGTTATGGGCTAGCGGGAGGTTCAGATACGCAGTATTTT. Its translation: CASSYGLAGGSDTQYF. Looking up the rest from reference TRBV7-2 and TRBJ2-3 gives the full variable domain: GAGVSQSPSNKVTEKGKDVELRCDPISGHTALYWYRQSLGQGLEFLIYFQGNSAPDKSGLPSDRFSAERTGGSVSTLTIQRTQQEDSAVYLCASSYGLAGGSDTQYFGPGTRLTVL.

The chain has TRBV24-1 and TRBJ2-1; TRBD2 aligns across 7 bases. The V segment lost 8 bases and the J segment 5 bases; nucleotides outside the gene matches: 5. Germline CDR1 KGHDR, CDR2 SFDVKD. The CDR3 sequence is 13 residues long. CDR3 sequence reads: CATTGGRDNEQFF. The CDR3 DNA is TGTGCCACCACGGGGGGACGGGACAATGAGCAGTTCTTC.

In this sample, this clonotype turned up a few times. The CDR3 spells CASSLASGGGYTF. The CDR3 DNA sequence: TGTGCCAGCAGCTTAGCCTCAGGGGGTGGCTACACCTTC. The chain links TRBV11-2 to TRBJ1-2; 7 nucleotides line up with TRBD1. V was pared by 1 base and J by 7 bases, with 3 bases of the junction left unmatched. The CDR3 totals 13 residues. Germline V lookup: CDR1 SGHAT, CDR2 FQNNGV.

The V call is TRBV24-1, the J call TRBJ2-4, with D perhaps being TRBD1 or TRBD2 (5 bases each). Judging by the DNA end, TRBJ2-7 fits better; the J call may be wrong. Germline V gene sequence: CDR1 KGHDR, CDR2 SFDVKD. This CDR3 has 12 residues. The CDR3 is CATSYGAAEQYF. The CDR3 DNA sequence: TGTGCCACCAGTTACGGGGCGGCCGAGCAGTACTTC.

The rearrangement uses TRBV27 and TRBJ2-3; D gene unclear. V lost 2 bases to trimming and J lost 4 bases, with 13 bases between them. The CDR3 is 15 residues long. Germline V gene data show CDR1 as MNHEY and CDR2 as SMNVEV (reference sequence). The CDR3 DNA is TGTGCCAGCAGTTTAAAAGGAAGGATCGCAGATACGCAGTATTTT. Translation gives CASSLKGRIADTQYF.

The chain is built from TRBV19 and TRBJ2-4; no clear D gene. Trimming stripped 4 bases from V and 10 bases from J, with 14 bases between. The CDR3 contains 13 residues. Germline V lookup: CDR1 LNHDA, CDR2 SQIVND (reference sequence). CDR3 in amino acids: CASSTFNPGIQYF. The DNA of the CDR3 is TGTGCCAGTAGTACGTTCAACCCCGGGATTCAGTACTTC.

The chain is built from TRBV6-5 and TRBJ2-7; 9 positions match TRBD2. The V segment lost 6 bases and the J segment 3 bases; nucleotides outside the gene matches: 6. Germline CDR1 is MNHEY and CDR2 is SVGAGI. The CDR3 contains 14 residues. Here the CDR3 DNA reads TGTGCCAGCAGGGGGGTAGCGGGAGACTACGAGCAGTACTTC. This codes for CASRGVAGDYEQYF.

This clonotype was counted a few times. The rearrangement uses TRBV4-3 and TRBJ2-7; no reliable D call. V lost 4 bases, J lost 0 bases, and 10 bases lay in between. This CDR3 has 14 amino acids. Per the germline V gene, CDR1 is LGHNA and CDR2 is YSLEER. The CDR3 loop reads CASSREQSSYEQYF. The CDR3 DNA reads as TGCGCCAGCAGCCGGGAACAGAGCTCCTACGAGCAGTACTTC.

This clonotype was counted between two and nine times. The CDR3, as DNA: TGTGCCAGCAGCTTAGGCGAGGGCCACGAGCAGTACTTC. This sequence encodes CASSLGEGHEQYF. This chain joins TRBV7-2 and TRBJ2-7, with D tentatively TRBD2 (5 bases). V shed 1 base and J shed 5 bases, with 9 bases lying between them. Germline V gene lookup returns CDR1 SGHTA and CDR2 FQGNSA. There are 13 residues in the CDR3.

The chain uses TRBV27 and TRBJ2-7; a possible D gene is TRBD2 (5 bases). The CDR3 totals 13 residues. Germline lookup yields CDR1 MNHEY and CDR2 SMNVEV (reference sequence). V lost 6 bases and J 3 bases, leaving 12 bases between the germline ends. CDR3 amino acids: CASSSVAGYEQYF. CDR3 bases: TGTGCCAGCAGCTCCGTCGCGGGCTACGAGCAGTACTTC.